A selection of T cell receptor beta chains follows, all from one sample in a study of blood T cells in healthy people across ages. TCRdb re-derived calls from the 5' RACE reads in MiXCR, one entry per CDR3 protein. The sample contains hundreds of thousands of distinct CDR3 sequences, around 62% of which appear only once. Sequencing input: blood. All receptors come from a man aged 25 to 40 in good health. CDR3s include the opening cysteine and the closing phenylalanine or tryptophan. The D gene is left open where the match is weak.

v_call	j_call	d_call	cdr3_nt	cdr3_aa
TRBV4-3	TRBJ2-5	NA	TGCGCCAGCAGCCAGTTGGGATCAGAGACCCAGTACTTC	CASSQLGSETQYF
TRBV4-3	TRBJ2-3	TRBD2	TGCGCCAGCAGCCCCACGATAGGACTAGCGGATACGCAGTATTTT	CASSPTIGLADTQYF
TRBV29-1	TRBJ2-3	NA	TGCAGCGTTGAACCCGCAGGGGTGTCAGATACGCAGTATTTT	CSVEPAGVSDTQYF
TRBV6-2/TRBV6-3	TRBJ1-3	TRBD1	TGTGCCAGCAGTTACCGGACAGGGCCTGGAAACACCATATATTTT	CASSYRTGPGNTIYF
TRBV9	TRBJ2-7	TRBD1	TGTGCCAGCAGCGATTTCGAGGGGGCCGTTACCTACGAGCAGTACTTC	CASSDFEGAVTYEQYF
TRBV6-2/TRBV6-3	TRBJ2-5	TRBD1	TGTGCCAGCAGTCCCGCCAGGGGGCGAGAGACCCAGTACTTC	CASSPARGRETQYF
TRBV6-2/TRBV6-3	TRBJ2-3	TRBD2	TGTGCCAGCAACAACGGGGGGGCAGGCACAGATACGCAGTATTTT	CASNNGGAGTDTQYF
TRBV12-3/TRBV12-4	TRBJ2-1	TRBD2	TGTGCCAGCAGTGTAGGGCTAGCCCCGGGACTAGCCTATGAGCAGTTCTTC	CASSVGLAPGLAYEQFF
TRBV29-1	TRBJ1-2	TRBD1	TGCAGCGTTGAAGACAGGGGGGGTTATAACCTTGGCTACACCTTC	CSVEDRGGYNLGYTF
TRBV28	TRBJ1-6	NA	TGTGCCAGCGGGGAAAGAGCATATAATTCACCCCTCCACTTT	CASGERAYNSPLHF